This T cell receptor (beta chain) appears in the sequencing data of a study of T cell responses to AZD1222 COVID-19 vaccine. Study-level points and caveats: Spike-wide coverage was observed for vaccine-associated CD4 TCRs, with dominant responses at 160-218 and 743-854. Clonal diversity was possibly underestimated; the donors were predominantly white British and more often female. Researchers took repertoire samples only after the peak T cell response had come. After two AZD1222 doses, spike-specific TCR breadth and depth rose versus day 0.

The CDR3 extends over 12 amino acids. In germline, CDR1 is SGHTA, CDR2 FQGNSA. The repertoire was sequenced with immunoSEQ multiplex PCR; TCRdb's copy has only in-frame clones and lacks some. The sample includes tens of thousands of clones, 70% to 90% of them seen just once. To note about this clone: Its antigen remains unknown. A junction end diverges from the germline sequence, so it may reflect a read error.

This sample comprised peripheral blood, obtained 28 days after the second AZD1222 dose. V usage is TRBV7-2 and J usage is TRBJ1-2, with D uncertain. The origin of this receptor is an adult who received the AZD1222 COVID-19 vaccine. DNA for the CDR3: TGTGCCAGCAGCGTAGCAAACTATGGCTACACCTTC. This codes for CASSVANYGYTF.